This entry lists 5 T cell receptor beta chains sequenced from one sample in a study of molecular identifiers for immune sequencing clone quantification (dated by TCRdb to 2016 to 2019). The library came from PCR. The sequencer was a NextSeq 500. TCRdb took the public reads, trimmed them with fastp at Q25, ran MiXCR for clone calling and kept in-frame beta chains. Each CDR3 protein appears once, grouped with its most common genes and DNA. The sample yields under 800,000 distinct CDR3 sequences; 25% were counted once. 0.7% to 0.95% of the sample lies in the top ten. Material: naive CD8+ T cells from blood, with Jurkat cell RNA spiked in. The cell subset or site label corresponds to: FACS-sorted CD8+CD4-CCR7+CD45RA+ naive T cells. These receptors all stem from a human donor in good health. Some libraries in this study had Jurkat cell RNA spiked in.

This clonotype was detected ten times or more. V gene TRBV7-9 combines with J gene TRBJ1-1; a possible D gene is TRBD1 (6 bases). Trimming removed 5 bases at V and 4 bases at J, with 14 bases between. The V gene's germline CDR1 is SEHNR and CDR2 FQNEAQ (reference sequence). CDR3 length: 14 residues. In DNA form, the CDR3 reads TGTGCCAGCAGCCTCCCGGACAGATCCACTGAAGCTTTCTTT. Residues: CASSLPDRSTEAFF.

Details on this clonotype: Given a much more abundant clone one base away, this may be a read error. The chain joins TRBV7-6 to TRBJ2-4; 8 nucleotides agree with TRBD1. The germline V gene encodes CDR1 SGHVS and CDR2 FNYEAQ. This CDR3 is built from 14 residues. CDR3 loop: CASSPTDRVVIRYF. The CDR3, as DNA: TGTGCCAGCAGCCCGACGGACAGGGTGGTCATTCGGTACTTC.

This clonotype was recorded at least ten times. This chain joins TRBV4-3 and TRBJ2-7; TRBD1 agrees at 7 bases. With 6 bases clipped from V and 2 bases from J, the junction kept 10 bases outside the gene matches. CDR1 LGHNA and CDR2 YSLEER come from the germline V gene. CDR3 length: 15 amino acids. The CDR3 spells CASSQNRDRTYEQYF. The CDR3 DNA reads TGCGCCAGCAGTCAGAACCGGGACAGAACCTACGAGCAGTACTTC.

Concerning this clonotype: Given a much more abundant clone one base away, this may be a read error. V and J are TRBV12-3 or TRBV12-4 and TRBJ2-3; the match to TRBD2 covers 7 bases. This CDR3 has 14 amino acids. The CDR3 DNA reads as TGTGCCAGCAGTTCGGGACTACTCACAGATAAGCAGTATTTT. This translates into CASSSGLLTDKQYF.

This clonotype was counted a few times. The chain recombines TRBV30 with TRBJ1-1; TRBD1 is a possible D gene (5 bases). CDR3 size: 14 residues. Trimming stripped 3 bases from V and 0 bases from J, with 11 bases between. From germline, CDR1 is GTSNPN and CDR2 SVGIG (reference sequence). CDR3 sequence reads: CAWRPGLVNTEAFF. DNA of the CDR3: TGTGCCTGGAGACCGGGACTGGTGAACACTGAAGCTTTCTTT.